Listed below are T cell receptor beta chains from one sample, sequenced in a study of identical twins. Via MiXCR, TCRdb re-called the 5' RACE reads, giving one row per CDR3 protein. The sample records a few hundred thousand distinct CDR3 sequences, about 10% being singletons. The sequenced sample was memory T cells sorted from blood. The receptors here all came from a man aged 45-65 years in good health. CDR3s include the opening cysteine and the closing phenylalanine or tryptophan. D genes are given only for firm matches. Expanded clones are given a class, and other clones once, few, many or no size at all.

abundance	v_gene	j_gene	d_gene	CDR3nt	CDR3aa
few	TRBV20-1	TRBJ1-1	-	TGCAGTGCTAGAGGGGAAGGGGCAGAAGCTTTCTTT	CSARGEGAEAFF
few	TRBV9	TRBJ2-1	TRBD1	TGTGCCAGCAGCGTAGCGCCCGGGGGGGACAGGGGGCAAAATGAGCAGTTCTTC	CASSVAPGGDRGQNEQFF
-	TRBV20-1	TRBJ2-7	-	TGCAGTGCCCAGGGCGATCAGACTCTCTACGAGCAGTACTTC	CSAQGDQTLYEQYF
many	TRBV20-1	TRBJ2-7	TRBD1	TGCAGTGCTAGTCCCGACAGGGGGCTATACGAGCAGTACTTC	CSASPDRGLYEQYF
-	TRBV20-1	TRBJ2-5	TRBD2	TGCAGTGCCGCAAGACTAGCGGGAGTGGAGACCCAGTACTTC	CSAARLAGVETQYF
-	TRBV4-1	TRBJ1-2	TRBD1	TGCGCCAGCAGCCATAGGGGAGGACAGGGGGCGGCTGGCTACACCTTC	CASSHRGGQGAAGYTF
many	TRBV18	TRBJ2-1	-	TGTGCCAGCTCACCGCCCCACAGCTACAATGAGCAGTTCTTC	CASSPPHSYNEQFF
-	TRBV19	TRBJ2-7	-	TGTGCCAGTAGTATGGATGGGCAGGGGTACGAGCAGTACTTC	CASSMDGQGYEQYF
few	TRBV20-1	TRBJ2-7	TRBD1	TGCAGTGCTAGACCGGCCCCGGACAGGGGCGGTGAGCAGTACTTC	CSARPAPDRGGEQYF
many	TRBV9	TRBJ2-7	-	TGTGCCAGCAGCGTAGAACCAGTTAGCTACGAGCAGTACTTC	CASSVEPVSYEQYF
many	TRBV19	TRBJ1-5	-	TGTGCCAGTAGTATGTACGGTTCCCATAGCAATCAGCCCCAGCATTTT	CASSMYGSHSNQPQHF
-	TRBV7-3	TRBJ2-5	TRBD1	TGTGCCAGCAGCAGGACAGGACAAATTGGGGAGACCCAGTACTTC	CASSRTGQIGETQYF
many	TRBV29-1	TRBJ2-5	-	TGCAGCGCCGGGACACTCCAAGAGACCCAGTACTTC	CSAGTLQETQYF
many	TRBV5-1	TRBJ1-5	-	TGCGCCAGCAGCTTGGACGTGGGCAATCAGCCCCAGCATTTT	CASSLDVGNQPQHF
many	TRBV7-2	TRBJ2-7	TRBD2	TGTGCCAGCAGCTTAGCTACTAGCGCTGCCTACGAGCAGTACTTC	CASSLATSAAYEQYF
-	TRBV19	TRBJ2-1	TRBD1	TGTGCCAGTAGTAGGCAGGGACAGGGACCGTACAATGAGCAGTTCTTC	CASSRQGQGPYNEQFF
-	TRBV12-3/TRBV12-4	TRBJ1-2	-	TGTGCCAGCAGTGCCCCGTTGAGGTATGGCTACACCTTC	CASSAPLRYGYTF
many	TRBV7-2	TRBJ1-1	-	TGTGCCAGCAGCCAAGGAAGGTACACTGAAGCTTTCTTT	CASSQGRYTEAFF
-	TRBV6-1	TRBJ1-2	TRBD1	TGTGCCAGCAGACCTGTGACAGGGGGGGATGGCTACACCTTC	CASRPVTGGDGYTF
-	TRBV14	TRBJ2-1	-	TGTGCCAGCAGCCAGGGGCCATGGGATGAGCAGTTCTTC	CASSQGPWDEQFF
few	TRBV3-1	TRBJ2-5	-	TGTGCCAGCAGCACCCCCCGGACAGCCCAAGAGACCCAGTACTTC	CASSTPRTAQETQYF
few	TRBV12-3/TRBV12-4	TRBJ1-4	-	TGTGCCAGCAGCGGTACCGGGACAATAACTGAAAAACTGTTTTTT	CASSGTGTITEKLFF
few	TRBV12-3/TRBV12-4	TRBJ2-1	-	TGTGCCAGCAGTTCAGAGACAGGCAACAATGAGCAGTTCTTC	CASSSETGNNEQFF
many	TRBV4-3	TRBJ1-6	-	TGCGCCAGCAGCCTAGACCGGACAAGGGATTCACCCCTCCACTTT	CASSLDRTRDSPLHF
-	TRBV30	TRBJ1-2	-	TGTGCCTGGATAGGCTATGGCTACACCTTC	CAWIGYGYTF
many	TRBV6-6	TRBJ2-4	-	TGTGCCAGCAGTCAAGGACCCAAAAACATTCAGTACTTC	CASSQGPKNIQYF
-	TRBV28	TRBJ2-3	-	TGTGCCAGCAGTTCCCAAGGTGCGGGCCCCCAGATGGATACGCAGTATTTT	CASSSQGAGPQMDTQYF
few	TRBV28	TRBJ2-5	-	TGTGCCAGCACCGAACAGGGAGGCCAAGAGACCCAGTACTTC	CASTEQGGQETQYF
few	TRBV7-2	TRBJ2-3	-	TGTGCCAGCAGCTTGGCGAATACAGATACGCAGTATTTT	CASSLANTDTQYF
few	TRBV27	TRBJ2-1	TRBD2	TGTGCCAGCAGTTTATCGGGGGGGGTCGATGAGCAGTTCTTC	CASSLSGGVDEQFF
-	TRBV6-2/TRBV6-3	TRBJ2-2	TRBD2	TGTGCCAGCAGAGGACTAGCGGGGAACACCGGGGAGCTGTTTTTT	CASRGLAGNTGELFF
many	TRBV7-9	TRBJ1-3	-	TGTGCCAGCAGCTTAGGGACAGTTGGAAACACCATATATTTT	CASSLGTVGNTIYF
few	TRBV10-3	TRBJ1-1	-	TGTGCCATCAGGCTTTCGGGGGTGAACACTGAAGCTTTCTTT	CAIRLSGVNTEAFF
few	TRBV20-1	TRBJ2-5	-	TGCAGTGCTAGTCGTGCAGAAGAGACCCAGTACTTC	CSASRAEETQYF
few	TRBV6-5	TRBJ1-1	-	TGTGCCAGCAGTTACTCGAGAGTCGGGGTGGCCACTGAAGCTTTCTTT	CASSYSRVGVATEAFF
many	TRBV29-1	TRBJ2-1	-	TGCAGCGTTGACAATCTTTATGAGCAGTTCTTC	CSVDNLYEQFF
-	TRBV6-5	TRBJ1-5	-	TGTGCCAGCAGTTACGGCCCTAATCAGCCCCAGCATTTT	CASSYGPNQPQHF
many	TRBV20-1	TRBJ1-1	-	TGCAGTGCTAGAGATAACACTAATGAAGCTTTCTTT	CSARDNTNEAFF
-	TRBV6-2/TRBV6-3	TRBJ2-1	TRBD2	TGTGCCAGCAGTTTCTTAGGGACTAGCGGGAGCACCTACAATGAGCAGTTCTTC	CASSFLGTSGSTYNEQFF
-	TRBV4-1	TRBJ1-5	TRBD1	TGCGCCAGCAGCATGACAGGGGGTCAGCCCCAGCATTTT	CASSMTGGQPQHF
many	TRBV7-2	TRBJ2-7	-	TGTGCCAGCAGCCTAAGGCTCGAGGACGAGCAGTACTTC	CASSLRLEDEQYF
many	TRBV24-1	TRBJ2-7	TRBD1	TGTGCCACCAGTGATGCCGGGACAGGGTTATACGAGCAGTACTTC	CATSDAGTGLYEQYF
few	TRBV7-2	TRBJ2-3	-	TGTGCCAGCAGCTTAGCAGTCGTAGGCACAGATACGCAGTATTTT	CASSLAVVGTDTQYF
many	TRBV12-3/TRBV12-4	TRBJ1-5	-	TGTGCCAGCAGCCAAGGGGTGGGCAATCAGCCCCAGCATTTT	CASSQGVGNQPQHF
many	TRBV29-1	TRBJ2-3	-	TGCAGCGTTGACGACCCGGACCAGGGAGGTAACACAGATACGCAGTATTTT	CSVDDPDQGGNTDTQYF
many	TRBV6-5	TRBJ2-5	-	TGTGCCAGCAGTTACCTCAGTCAAGAGACCCAGTACTTC	CASSYLSQETQYF
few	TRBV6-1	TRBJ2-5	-	TGTGCCAGCAGTACGACCCTGGGAGGTGCTCGGGAGACCCAGTACTTC	CASSTTLGGARETQYF
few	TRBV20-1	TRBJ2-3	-	TGCAGTGCCGCCGTCCAGGAGCATACGCAGTATTTT	CSAAVQEHTQYF
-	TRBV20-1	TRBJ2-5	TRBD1	TGCAGTGCTAGTGCAGGGACAGGGAAGGAGACCCAGTACTTC	CSASAGTGKETQYF
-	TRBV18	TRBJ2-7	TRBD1	TGTGCCAGCTCACCTTCTGGGGGCAGGGGGTCCTACGAGCAGTACTTC	CASSPSGGRGSYEQYF
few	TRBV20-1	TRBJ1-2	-	TGCAGTGCTAGAGGGGGCAAAGGGGTCGGTGGCTACACCTTC	CSARGGKGVGGYTF
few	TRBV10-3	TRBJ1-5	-	TGTGCCATCAGGGGACGGGAGAATCAGCCCCAGCATTTT	CAIRGRENQPQHF
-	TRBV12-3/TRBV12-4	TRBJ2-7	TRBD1	TGTGCCAGCAGTCCCGGGACAGGGGCGGACGAGCAGTACTTC	CASSPGTGADEQYF
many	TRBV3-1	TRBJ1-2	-	TGTGCCAGCAGCCAGAGCGTTTCCCTTTATGGCTACACCTTC	CASSQSVSLYGYTF
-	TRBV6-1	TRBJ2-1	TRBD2	TGTGCCAGCAGCCCGAATTTGGTGGCGGGGGGGACCTTTAAGAATGAGCAGTTCTTC	CASSPNLVAGGTFKNEQFF
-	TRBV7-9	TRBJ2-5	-	TGTGCCAGCAGCTTAAGTCTAGGGGCAGAGACCCAGTACTTC	CASSLSLGAETQYF
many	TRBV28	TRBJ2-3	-	TGTGCCAGCAGTTTTTCGACTATTTTGGGCCCTGGTCGCACAGATACGCAGTATTTT	CASSFSTILGPGRTDTQYF